This TCR beta chain was identified during a study of control samples from healthy donors and cancer patients. Sequenced by immunoSEQ multiplex PCR; TCRdb stores in-frame clones only, minus some. The sample has roughly 100,000 clones, around 88% seen once. The CDR3 has 14 residues. The germline CDR1 and CDR2 sequences are SQVTM and ANQGSEA. V gave up 3 bases and J gave up 0 bases, with 11 bases separating them. V usage is TRBV29-1 and J usage is TRBJ1-1, with D possibly matching TRBD1 (5 bases). The sequencing sample was made of PBMCs. This TCR was sampled from a man aged 60 to 75 with lung cancer. The CDR3 DNA sequence: TGCAGCGTTGATCGGACGGGGGTGAACACTGAAGCTTTCTTT. It codes for CSVDRTGVNTEAFF.